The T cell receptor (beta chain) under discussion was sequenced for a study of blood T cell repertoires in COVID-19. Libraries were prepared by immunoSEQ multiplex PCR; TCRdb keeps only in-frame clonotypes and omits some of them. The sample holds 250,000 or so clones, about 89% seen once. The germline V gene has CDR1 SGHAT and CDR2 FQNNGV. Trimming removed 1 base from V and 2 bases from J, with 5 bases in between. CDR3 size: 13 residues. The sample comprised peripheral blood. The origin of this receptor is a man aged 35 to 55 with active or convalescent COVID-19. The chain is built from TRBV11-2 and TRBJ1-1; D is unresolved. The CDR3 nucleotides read TGTGCCAGCAGCTTAGGTTATAACACTGAAGCTTTCTTT. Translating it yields CASSLGYNTEAFF.